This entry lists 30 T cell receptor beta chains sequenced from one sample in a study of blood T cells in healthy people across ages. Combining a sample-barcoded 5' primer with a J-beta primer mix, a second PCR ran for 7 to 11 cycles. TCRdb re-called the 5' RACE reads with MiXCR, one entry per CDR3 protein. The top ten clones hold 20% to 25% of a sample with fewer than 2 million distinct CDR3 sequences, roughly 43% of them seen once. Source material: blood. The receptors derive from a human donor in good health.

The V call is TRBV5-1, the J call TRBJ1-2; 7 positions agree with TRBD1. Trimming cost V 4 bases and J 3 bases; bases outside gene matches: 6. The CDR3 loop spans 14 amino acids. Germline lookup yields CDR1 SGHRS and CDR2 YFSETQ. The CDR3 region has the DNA TGCGCCAGCAGCGTACAGGGGTCGGACTATGGCTACACCTTC. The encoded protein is CASSVQGSDYGYTF.

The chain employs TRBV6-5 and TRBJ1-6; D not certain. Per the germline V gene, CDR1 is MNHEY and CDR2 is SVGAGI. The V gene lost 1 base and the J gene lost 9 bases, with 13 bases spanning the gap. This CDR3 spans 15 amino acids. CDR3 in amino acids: CASSYFPRNSSPLHF. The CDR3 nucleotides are TGTGCCAGCAGTTACTTCCCCAGAAATAGTTCACCCCTCCACTTT.

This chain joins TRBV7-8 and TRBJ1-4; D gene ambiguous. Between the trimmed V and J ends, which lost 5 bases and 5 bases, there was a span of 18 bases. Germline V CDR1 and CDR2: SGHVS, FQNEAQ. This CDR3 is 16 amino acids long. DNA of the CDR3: TGTGCCAGCAGCCTGTTGAGGCTGGGTTCAAATGAAAAACTGTTTTTT. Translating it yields CASSLLRLGSNEKLFF.

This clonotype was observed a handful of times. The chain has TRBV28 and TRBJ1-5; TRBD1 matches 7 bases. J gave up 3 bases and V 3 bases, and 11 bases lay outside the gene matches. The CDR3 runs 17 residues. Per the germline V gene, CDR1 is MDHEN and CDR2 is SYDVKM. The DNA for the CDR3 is TGTGCCAGCAGTTTTGAAAACAGGGGCTATTTCAATCAGCCCCAGCATTTT. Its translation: CASSFENRGYFNQPQHF. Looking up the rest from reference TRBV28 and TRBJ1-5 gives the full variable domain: DVKVTQSSRYLVKRTGEKVFLECVQDMDHENMFWYRQDPGLGLRLIYFSYDVKMKEKGDIPEGYSVSREKKERFSLILESASTNQTSMYLCASSFENRGYFNQPQHFGDGTRLSIL.

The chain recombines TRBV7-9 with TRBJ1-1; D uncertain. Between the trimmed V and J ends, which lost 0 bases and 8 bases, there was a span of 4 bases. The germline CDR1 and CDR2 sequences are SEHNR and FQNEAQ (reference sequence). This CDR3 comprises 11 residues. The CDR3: CASSLALEAFF. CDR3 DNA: TGTGCCAGCAGCTTAGCGCTCGAAGCTTTCTTT.

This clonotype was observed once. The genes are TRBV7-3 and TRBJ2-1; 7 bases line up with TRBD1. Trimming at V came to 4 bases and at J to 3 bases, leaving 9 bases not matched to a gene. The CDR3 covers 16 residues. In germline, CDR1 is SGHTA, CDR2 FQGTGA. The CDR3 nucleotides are TGTGCCAGCAGCTCTAACGAGGGGGCTAACTACAATGAGCAGTTCTTC. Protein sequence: CASSSNEGANYNEQFF.

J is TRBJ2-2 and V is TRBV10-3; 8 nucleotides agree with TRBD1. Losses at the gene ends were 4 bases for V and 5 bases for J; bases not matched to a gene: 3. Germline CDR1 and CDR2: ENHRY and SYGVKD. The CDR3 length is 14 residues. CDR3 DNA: TGTGCCATCAGTGCAGGGGGCAGAACCGGGGAGCTGTTTTTT. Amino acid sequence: CAISAGGRTGELFF.

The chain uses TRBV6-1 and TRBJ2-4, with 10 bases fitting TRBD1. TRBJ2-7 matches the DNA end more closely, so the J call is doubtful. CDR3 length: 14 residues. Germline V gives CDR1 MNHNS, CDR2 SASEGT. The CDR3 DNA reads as TGTGCCAGCAGGGGACAGGGGAGAACTTACGAGCAGTACTTC. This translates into CASRGQGRTYEQYF.

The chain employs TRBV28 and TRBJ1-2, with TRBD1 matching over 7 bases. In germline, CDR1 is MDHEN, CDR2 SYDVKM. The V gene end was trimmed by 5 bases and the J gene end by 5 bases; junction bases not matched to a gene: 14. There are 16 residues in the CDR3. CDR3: CASSLRTGENIYGYTF. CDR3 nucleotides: TGTGCCAGCAGTCTTAGGACAGGAGAAAACATTTATGGCTACACCTTC.

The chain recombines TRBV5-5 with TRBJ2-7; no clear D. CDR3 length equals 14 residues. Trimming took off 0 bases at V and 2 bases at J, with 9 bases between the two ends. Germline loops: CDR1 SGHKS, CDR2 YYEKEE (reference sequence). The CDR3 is CASSLEAAPYEQYF. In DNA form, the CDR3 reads TGTGCCAGCAGCTTGGAAGCAGCCCCCTACGAGCAGTACTTC.

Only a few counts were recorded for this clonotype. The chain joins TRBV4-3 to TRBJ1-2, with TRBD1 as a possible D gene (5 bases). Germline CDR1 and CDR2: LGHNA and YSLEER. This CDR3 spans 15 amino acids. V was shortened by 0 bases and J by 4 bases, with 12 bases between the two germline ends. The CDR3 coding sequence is TGCGCCAGCAGCCAAGACGTCAGGGTGTCCTATGGCTACACCTTC. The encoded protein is CASSQDVRVSYGYTF.

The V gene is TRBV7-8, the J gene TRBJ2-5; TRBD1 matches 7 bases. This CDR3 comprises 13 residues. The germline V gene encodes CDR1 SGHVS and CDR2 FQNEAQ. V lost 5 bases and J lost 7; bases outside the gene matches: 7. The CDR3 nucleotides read TGTGCCAGCAGCCTAGGGGGCTGGAGGACCCAGTACTTC. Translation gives CASSLGGWRTQYF.

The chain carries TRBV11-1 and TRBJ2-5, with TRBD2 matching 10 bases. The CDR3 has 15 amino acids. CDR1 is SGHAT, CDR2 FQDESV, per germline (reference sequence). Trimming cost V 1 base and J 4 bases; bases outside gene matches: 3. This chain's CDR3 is CASSLVPSGGETQYF. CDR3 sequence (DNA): TGTGCCAGCAGCTTAGTCCCTAGCGGGGGAGAGACCCAGTACTTC. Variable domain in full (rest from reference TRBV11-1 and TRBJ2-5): EAEVAQSPRYKITEKSQAVAFWCDPISGHATLYWYRQILGQGPELLVQFQDESVVDDSQLPKDRFSAERLKGVDSTLKIQPAELGDSAMYLCASSLVPSGGETQYFGPGTRLLVL.

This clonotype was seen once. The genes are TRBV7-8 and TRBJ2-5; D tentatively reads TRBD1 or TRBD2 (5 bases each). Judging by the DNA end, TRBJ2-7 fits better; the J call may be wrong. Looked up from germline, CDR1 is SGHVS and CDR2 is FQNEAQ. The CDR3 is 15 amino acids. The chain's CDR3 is CASSNPSRDDYEQYF. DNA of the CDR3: TGTGCCAGCAGCAACCCCAGCCGGGACGACTACGAGCAGTACTTC.

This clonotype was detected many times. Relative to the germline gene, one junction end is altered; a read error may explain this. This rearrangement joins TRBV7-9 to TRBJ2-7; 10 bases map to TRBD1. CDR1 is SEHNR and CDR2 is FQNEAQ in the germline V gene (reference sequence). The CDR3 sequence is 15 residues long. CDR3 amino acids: CASSSGQGISYEQYF. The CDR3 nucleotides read TGCGCCAGCAGCTCGGGACAGGGGATAAGTTACGAGCAGTACTTC.

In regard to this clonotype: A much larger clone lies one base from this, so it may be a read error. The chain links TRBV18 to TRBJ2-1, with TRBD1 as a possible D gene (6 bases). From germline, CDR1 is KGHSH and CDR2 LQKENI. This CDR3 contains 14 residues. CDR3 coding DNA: TGTGCCAGCTCACCCACCAGGGGTGACAATGAGCAGCTCTTC. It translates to CASSPTRGDNEQLF.

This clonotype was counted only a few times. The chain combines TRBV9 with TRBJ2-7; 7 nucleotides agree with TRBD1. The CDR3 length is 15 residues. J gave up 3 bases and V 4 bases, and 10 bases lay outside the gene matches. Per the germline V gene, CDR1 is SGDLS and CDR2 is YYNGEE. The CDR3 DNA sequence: TGTGCCAGCAGCCAAGGGCGGCAGGGGGTCTACGAGCAGTACTTC. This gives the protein CASSQGRQGVYEQYF.

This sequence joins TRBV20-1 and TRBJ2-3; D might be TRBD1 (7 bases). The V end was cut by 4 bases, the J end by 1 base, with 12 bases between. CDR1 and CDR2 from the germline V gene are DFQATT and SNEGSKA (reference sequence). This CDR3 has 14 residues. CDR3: CSANRGGGTDTQYF. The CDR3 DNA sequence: TGCAGTGCTAACAGGGGAGGCGGCACAGATACGCAGTATTTT.

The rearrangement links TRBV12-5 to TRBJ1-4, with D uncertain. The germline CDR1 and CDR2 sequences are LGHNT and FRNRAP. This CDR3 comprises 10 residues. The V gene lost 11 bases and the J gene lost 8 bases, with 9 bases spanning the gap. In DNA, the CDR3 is TGTGCTGGGCCTAGGGAAAAACTGTTTTTT. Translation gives CAGPREKLFF. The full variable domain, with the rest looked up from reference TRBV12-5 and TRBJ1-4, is DARVTQTPRHKVTEMGQEVTMRCQPILGHNTVFWYRQTMMQGLELLAYFRNRAPLDDSGMPKDRFSAEMPDATLATLKIQPSEPRDSAVYFCAGPREKLFFGSGTQLSVL.

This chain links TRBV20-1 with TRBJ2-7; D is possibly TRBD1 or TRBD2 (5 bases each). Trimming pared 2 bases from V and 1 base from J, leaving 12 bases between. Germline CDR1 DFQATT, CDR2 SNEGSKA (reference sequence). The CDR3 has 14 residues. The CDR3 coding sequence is TGCAGTGCTAGATCTGGGACCGCTTCCTACGAGCAGTACTTC. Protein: CSARSGTASYEQYF.

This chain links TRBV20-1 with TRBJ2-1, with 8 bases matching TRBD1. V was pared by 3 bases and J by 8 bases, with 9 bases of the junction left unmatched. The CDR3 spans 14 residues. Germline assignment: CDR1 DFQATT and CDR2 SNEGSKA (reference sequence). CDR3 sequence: CSASGQGASDEQFF. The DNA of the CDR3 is TGCAGTGCTAGTGGTCAGGGGGCGAGCGATGAGCAGTTCTTC.

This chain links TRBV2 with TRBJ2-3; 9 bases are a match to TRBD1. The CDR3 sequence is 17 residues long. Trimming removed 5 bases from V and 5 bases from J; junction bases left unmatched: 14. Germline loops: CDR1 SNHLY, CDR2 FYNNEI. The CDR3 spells CASSSTGTGRGRDTQYF. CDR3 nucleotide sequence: TGTGCCAGCAGTTCTACCGGGACAGGGCGGGGGCGAGATACGCAGTATTTT.

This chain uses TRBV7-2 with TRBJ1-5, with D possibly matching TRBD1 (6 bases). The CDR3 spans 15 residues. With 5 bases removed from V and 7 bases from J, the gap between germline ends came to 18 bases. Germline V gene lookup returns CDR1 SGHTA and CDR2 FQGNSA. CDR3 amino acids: CASSPEGGAVQPQHF. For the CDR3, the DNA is TGTGCCAGCAGCCCGGAGGGGGGGGCTGTGCAGCCCCAGCATTTT.

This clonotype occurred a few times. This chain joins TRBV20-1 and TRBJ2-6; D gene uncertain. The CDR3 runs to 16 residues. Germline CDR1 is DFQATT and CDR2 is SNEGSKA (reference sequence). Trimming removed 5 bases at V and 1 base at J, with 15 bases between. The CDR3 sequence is CSAEALFGSGANVLTF. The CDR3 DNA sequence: TGCAGTGCTGAAGCCCTTTTTGGGTCTGGGGCCAACGTCCTGACTTTC.

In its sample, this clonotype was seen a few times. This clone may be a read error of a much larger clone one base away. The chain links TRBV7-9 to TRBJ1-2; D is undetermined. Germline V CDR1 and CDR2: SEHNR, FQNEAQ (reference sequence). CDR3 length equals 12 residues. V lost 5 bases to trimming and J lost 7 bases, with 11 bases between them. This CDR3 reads CASSADFRGYTF. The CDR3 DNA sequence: TGTGCCAGCAGCGCCGATTTCCGTGGCTACACCTTC.

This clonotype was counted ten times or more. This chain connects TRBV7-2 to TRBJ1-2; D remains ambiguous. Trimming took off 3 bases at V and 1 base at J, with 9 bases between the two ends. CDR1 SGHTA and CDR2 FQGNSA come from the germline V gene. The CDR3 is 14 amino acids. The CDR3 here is CASSLARDNYGYTF. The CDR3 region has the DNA TGTGCCAGCAGCTTGGCACGGGATAACTATGGCTACACCTTC.

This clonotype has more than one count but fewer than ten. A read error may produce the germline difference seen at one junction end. CDR3 DNA: TGCGGCGTTAGGCGGGGAACTAGTGAAAAACTGTTTTTT. This gives the protein CGVRRGTSEKLFF. The J gene is TRBJ1-4, the V gene TRBV20-1; D unresolved. The CDR3 consists of 13 residues. The germline CDR1 and CDR2 sequences are DFQATT and SNEGSKA (reference sequence).

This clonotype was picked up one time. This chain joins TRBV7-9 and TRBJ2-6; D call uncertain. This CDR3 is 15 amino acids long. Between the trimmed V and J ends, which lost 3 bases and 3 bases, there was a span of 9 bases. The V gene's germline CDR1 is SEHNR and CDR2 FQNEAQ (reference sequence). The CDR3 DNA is TGTGCCAGCAGCTTGCCCGTATATGGGGCCAACGTCCTGACTTTC. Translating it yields CASSLPVYGANVLTF. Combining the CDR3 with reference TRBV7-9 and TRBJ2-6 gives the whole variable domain DTGVSQNPRHKITKRGQNVTFRCDPISEHNRLYWYRQTLGQGPEFLTYFQNEAQLEKSRLLSDRFSAERPKGSFSTLEIQRTEQGDSAMYLCASSLPVYGANVLTFGAGSRLTVL.

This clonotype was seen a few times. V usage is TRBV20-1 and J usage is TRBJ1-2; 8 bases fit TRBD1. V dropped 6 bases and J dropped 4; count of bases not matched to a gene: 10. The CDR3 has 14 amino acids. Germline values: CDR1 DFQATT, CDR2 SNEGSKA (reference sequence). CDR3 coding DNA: TGCAGTGCCGGGCCACCAGGGGGCGGCTATGGCTACACCTTC. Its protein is CSAGPPGGGYGYTF.

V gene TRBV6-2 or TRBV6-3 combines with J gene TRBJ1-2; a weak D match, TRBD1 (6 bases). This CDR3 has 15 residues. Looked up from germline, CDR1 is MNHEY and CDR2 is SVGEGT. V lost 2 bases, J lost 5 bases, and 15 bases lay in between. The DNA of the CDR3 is TGTGCCAGCAGTTACGTTGGACAGCCAGGTTATGGCTACACCTTC. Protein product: CASSYVGQPGYGYTF.